This TCR beta chain was sequenced for a study of beta chain features in type 1 diabetes (dated by TCRdb to the late 2010s). Background for the entire study: Mean age, gender distribution, total cell number and subset yield did not differ between patients and healthy donors. A total of approximately 99,000,000 sorted cells were examined across all samples, and RNA yield correlated strongly with the number of cells per subset. In the study, recently diagnosed type 1 diabetes patients and matched healthy donors were compared on the TCRB repertoires of their sorted circulating CD4+ T cell subsets. Regulatory and stem cell-like memory subsets were isolated from only 8 patients and 8 healthy donors, whereas naive and central memory subsets came from all 30 or so donors. What the work shows at the level of the full study, not this receptor alone: Because the HLA sub-analyses included only small numbers of individuals, any influence of HLA type on TCRB rearrangement was left unresolved. Sequencing cDNA rather than genomic DNA could over-represent highly expressing activated cells, although activation and CD3 levels did not differ between groups. PCR may preferentially amplify shorter templates, but because patient and control samples were amplified and corrected together, any resulting skew would affect both groups equally. A moderate but significant shortening of TCRB CDR3 length was observed in type 1 diabetes patients in all four CD4+ subsets. At VDJ recombination sites, patients with type 1 diabetes made fewer insertions and deleted more nucleotides, a pattern implying thymic rearrangement abnormalities. Naive, central memory and regulatory TCRB repertoires appeared more similar among patients than among healthy donors.

All of the isolated RNA was reverse transcribed with the High Capacity cDNA Reverse Transcription Kit, so expressed TCRB transcripts were sequenced. Deep immunoSEQ sequencing was applied to naive, central memory and regulatory T cell samples, giving an average of about 3.4 million total reads per sample. After sorted cells were lysed in RLT buffer, RNA was extracted with DNase-treated RNeasy Micro or Mini kits, with the choice depending on cell number. To prevent cross-contamination, each cell subset was processed individually, whereas patient and healthy donor samples were processed jointly. The immunoSEQ multiplex PCR was used to amplify TCRB sequences from cDNA, yielding 87-bp fragments that span the CDR3 region. Sequencing of the amplicons was done on the Illumina HiSeq platform. In the authors' own workflow: PCR bias was computationally corrected using synthetic template baselines, reads within Hamming distance 2 were collapsed, and singletons that could not be merged were discarded. Reads were aligned to IMGT to assign V, D and J genes, CDR3 length, and insertions or deletions at six rearrangement sites. Within each subset, clonotype counts were normalized to sorted cell number, after which true diversity and Gini coefficients were computed with the tcR R package. Repertoire sharing was quantified using the overlap coefficient calculated on TCRB nucleotide sequences. Out-of-frame TCRB sequences from naive cells were analyzed to stand in for the pre-selection repertoire. TCRdb provides this immuneACCESS table in a form limited to in-frame rearrangements. Some clones are lacking; in checked studies, under half of them reflect an unresolved V gene, and why the rest are absent is not known. V, J and clone size are those of that table, while D and trimming were read from the DNA. Present in this sample are fewer than 500,000 clones, 14% of which were seen just once. The top ten clonotypes cover 0.03% to 0.04% of the sample.

Each donor gave one peripheral blood draw, around 100 mL on average, collected into heparinised tubes. A BD FACSAria II and a panel including CD45RO, CCR7, CD25, CD127, CD95 and CD27 were used to sort naive, central memory, regulatory and stem cell-like memory CD4+ T cells. Every sorted population had a purity above 95%. PBMCs were separated immediately by Lymphoprep density gradient centrifugation and were stained directly, without being cultured. So that batch effects would be minimized, each experiment stained and sorted samples in pairs, pairing one healthy donor with one patient. This clone has just a few counts. Its antigen is still unknown. No much larger clone is present one base from it, and per-base qualities are unavailable. What was sequenced was naive CD4+ T cells from blood. What this sample's cell subset or site label stands for: true naive CD4+ T cells. The clonotype originates from a man aged 30 to 39 in good health.

Read as DNA, the sequence is TGTGCCAGCAGCCTGAGTGGGCCATACAATGAGCAGTTCTTC. Its coded protein is CASSLSGPYNEQFF. The chain links TRBV7-2 with TRBJ2-1; there is no confident call for the D gene. V is shortened by 5 bases, J by 4 bases, and the region joining them spans 12 bases. Looking up the germline V gene yields CDR1 SGHTA and CDR2 FQGNSA. Taken from cysteine to phenylalanine, the CDR3 has 14 residues. CDR3 DNA only is kept here, 42 bases in frame from base 1.